This section outlines one TCR beta chain sequence together with its context. No antigen is known for it. The germline gives CDR1 SGHTA, CDR2 FQGNSA. V was shortened by 4 bases and J by 10 bases, with 20 bases between the two germline ends. The CDR3 loop spans 16 amino acids. The data are from a study of OX40 agonist ivuxolimab in advanced cancers. The wider study: Averaging 60 years in age, with a range of roughly 20 to 90, the cohort was around 85% male.

Repertoires were generated with immunoSEQ multiplex PCR, while TCRdb's copy carries only in-frame clones and drops some. The data show around 63,000 clones, around 79% seen once. Findings and limits, study-wide: There were, on average, more expanded clones in CD8+ T cells than in CD4+. No antigen was identified for the clonally expanded peripheral T cells.

The chain joins TRBV7-2 to TRBJ1-6; no clear D gene. The sequencing here drew on CD4+ or CD8+ T cells sorted from blood, taken in a trial of the OX40 agonist ivuxolimab. This TCR was sampled from an adult with an advanced solid tumor such as melanoma, head and neck, liver or kidney cancer. The CDR3: CASSSRPGSDRSPLHF. DNA of the CDR3: TGTGCCAGCAGCTCCCGCCCGGGGTCGGATCGCTCACCCCTCCACTTT.